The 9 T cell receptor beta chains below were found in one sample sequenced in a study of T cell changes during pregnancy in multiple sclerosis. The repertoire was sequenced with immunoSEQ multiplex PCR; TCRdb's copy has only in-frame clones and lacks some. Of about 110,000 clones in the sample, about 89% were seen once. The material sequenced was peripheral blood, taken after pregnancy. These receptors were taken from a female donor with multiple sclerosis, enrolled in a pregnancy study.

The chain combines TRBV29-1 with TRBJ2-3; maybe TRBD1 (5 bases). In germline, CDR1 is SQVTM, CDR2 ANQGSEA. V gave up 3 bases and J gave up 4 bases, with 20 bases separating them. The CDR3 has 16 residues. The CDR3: CSVEGLIVGPPDTQYF. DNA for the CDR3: TGCAGCGTTGAGGGGTTGATTGTGGGGCCCCCAGATACGCAGTATTTT.

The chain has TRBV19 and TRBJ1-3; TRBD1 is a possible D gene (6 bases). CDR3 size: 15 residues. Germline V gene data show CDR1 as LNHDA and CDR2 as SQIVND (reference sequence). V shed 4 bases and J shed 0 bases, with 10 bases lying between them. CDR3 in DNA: TGTGCCAGTAGTACAGGGGCCTTCTCTGGAAACACCATATATTTT. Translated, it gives CASSTGAFSGNTIYF.

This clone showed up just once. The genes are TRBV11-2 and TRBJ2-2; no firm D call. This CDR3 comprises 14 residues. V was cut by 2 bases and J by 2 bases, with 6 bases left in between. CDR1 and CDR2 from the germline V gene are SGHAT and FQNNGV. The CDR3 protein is CASSLHYNTGELFF. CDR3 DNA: TGTGCCAGCAGCTTACACTACAACACCGGGGAGCTGTTTTTT.

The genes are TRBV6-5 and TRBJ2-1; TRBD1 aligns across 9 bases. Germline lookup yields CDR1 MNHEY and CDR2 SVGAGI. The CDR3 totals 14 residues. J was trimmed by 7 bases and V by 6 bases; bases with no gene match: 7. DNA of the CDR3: TGTGCCAGCAGCCGGGACAGGGTGTCAAATGAGCAGTTCTTC. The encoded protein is CASSRDRVSNEQFF.

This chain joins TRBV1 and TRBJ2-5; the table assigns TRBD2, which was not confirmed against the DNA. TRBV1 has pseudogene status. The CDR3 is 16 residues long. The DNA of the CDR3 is TGCACCAGCAGCCTTAACCCCGGGACTAGGGGAGAGACCCAGTACTTC. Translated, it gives CTSSLNPGTRGETQYF.

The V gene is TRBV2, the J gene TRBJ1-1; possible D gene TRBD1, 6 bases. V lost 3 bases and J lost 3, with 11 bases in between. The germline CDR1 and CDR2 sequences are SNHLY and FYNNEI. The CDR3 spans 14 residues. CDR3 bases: TGTGCCAGCAGTGATTTGGGGGCGGACACTGAAGCTTTCTTT. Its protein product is CASSDLGADTEAFF.

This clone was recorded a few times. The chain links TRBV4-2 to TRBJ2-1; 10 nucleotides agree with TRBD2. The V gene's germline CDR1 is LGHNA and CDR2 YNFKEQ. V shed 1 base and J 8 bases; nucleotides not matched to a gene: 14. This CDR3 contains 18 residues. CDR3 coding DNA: TGTGCCAGCAGCCAAGGGGGGATGTCCAGCGGGGGGGCTGATGAGCAGTTCTTC. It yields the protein CASSQGGMSSGGADEQFF.

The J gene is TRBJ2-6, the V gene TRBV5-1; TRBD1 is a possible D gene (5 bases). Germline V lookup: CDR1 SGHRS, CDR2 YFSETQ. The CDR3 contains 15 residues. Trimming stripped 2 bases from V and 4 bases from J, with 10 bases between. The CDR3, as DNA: TGCGCCAGCAGCTTCGACAGTCCCGGGGCCAACGTCCTGACTTTC. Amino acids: CASSFDSPGANVLTF. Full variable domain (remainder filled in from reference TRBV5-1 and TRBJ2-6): KAGVTQTPRYLIKTRGQQVTLSCSPISGHRSVSWYQQTPGQGLQFLFEYFSETQRNKGNFPGRFSGRQFSNSRSEMNVSTLELGDSALYLCASSFDSPGANVLTFGAGSRLTVL.

The DNA for the CDR3 is TGCGCCAGCAGCCAAGATCCGGGGGAACTTGAAAAACTGTTTTTT. It is translated as CASSQDPGELEKLFF. The chain recombines TRBV4-1 with TRBJ1-4; possible D gene TRBD1, 5 bases. V lost 0 bases and J lost 7, with 12 bases in between. Germline CDR1 is MGHRA and CDR2 is YSYEKL. This CDR3 region has 15 residues.